This T cell receptor beta chain was captured by sequencing in a study of cytomegalovirus exposure and HLA in healthy donors. The PCR contained 60 Vbeta and 13 Jbeta primers. TCRdb keeps only in-frame clones here, not all; method: immunoSEQ multiplex PCR. The sample includes 120,000 or so clones, approximately 80% of them seen just once. General study findings and limits: Fewer N-insertions than the approximately 680-donor mean were reportedly shown by an Asian-associated ancestry cluster in a later analysis. A previous analysis found most TCR beta V segments productive roughly 90% or roughly 30% of the time. High specificity and sensitivity for cytomegalovirus status were reported for the classifier.

Regarding this clone: What it binds is not known.

The sequenced material came from PBMCs. This TCR derives from a middle-aged man in good health and CMV-seronegative.

The CDR3 DNA reads as TGTGCCAGCTCACCCGGGACAGGGTCGACCTACGAGCAGTACTTC. It is translated as CASSPGTGSTYEQYF. The chain joins TRBV18 to TRBJ2-7; 9 positions match TRBD1. Germline-derived CDR1 and CDR2 are KGHSH and LQKENI. This CDR3 contains 15 residues. Unmatched junction bases numbered 5, after V lost 3 bases and J lost 2 bases.